This T cell receptor (beta chain) was captured in a study of blood T cell repertoires in COVID-19. Study-level information: Samples taken during acute and convalescent COVID-19 were collected in the United States, Italy and Spain. PBMCs, B-cell-depleted T cells, or T cells provided the cDNA or gDNA that made up the material.

Germline V lookup: CDR1 SGHTA, CDR2 FQGNSA. The germline V and J ends were trimmed by 4 bases and 2 bases, with 7 bases remaining between them. The length of the CDR3 is 13 residues. In the original processing: Using reference gene primer amplification, nucleated cell counts were estimated. Method: immunoSEQ multiplex PCR; TCRdb's copy keeps in-frame clones and lacks some. From that table come the V and J calls and clone size; the DNA was used to work out D and trimming. The sample yields about 200,000 clones, about 78% seen once. The clonotype comes from an older woman with acute or convalescent COVID-19. The sequencing sample was made of peripheral blood. This chain links TRBV7-2 with TRBJ2-3; D not certain. CDR3 protein: CASSSGVTDTQYF. In DNA form, the CDR3 reads TGTGCCAGCAGCTCCGGAGTCACAGATACGCAGTATTTT. Filled out from reference TRBV7-2 and TRBJ2-3, the complete variable domain reads GAGVSQSPSNKVTEKGKDVELRCDPISGHTALYWYRQSLGQGLEFLIYFQGNSAPDKSGLPSDRFSAERTGGSVSTLTIQRTQQEDSAVYLCASSSGVTDTQYFGPGTRLTVL.